This TCR beta chain was obtained from a study of blood T cells in healthy people across ages. The authors ran a second PCR of 7 to 11 cycles using a sample-barcoded 5' primer and a J-beta primer mix. TCRdb used MiXCR to reprocess the 5' RACE reads, holding one entry per CDR3 protein. The sample gives around 900,000 distinct CDR3 sequences, 25% to 30% of which show up once; 17% is in the top ten. Germline V CDR1 and CDR2: SNHLY, FYNNEI. CDR3 size: 14 residues. Regarding the study as a whole: Diversity was estimated from one million T cells, and these estimates were considered underestimates.

A word on this clonotype: Its matching antigen is unknown. A clone one base away is much larger, so this may be a read error.

This chain connects TRBV2 to TRBJ2-7; TRBD1 or TRBD2 may be the D gene (5 bases each). The J call could be wrong; TRBJ2-5 is a better fit for the DNA end. The source of this sequence is an elderly woman in good health. Sequenced: blood. The CDR3 sequence: CASSVQGVQETQYF. The DNA for the CDR3 is TGTGCCAGCAGCGTGCAGGGAGTCCAAGAGACCCAGTACTTC.